Listed here are 19 T cell receptor beta chains from one sample, sequenced in a study of blood T cell repertoires in COVID-19. Profiling relied on immunoSEQ multiplex PCR, and the TCRdb table lists in-frame clones only, not all of them. The data hold some 320,000 clones, with about 89% observed a single time. Sequenced: peripheral blood. The receptor source for this set is a woman between 45 and 65 years old who had recovered from COVID-19.

The chain combines TRBV10-3 with TRBJ2-3; D may be TRBD2 (7 bases). The V gene's germline CDR1 is ENHRY and CDR2 SYGVKD. The CDR3 totals 17 residues. V was clipped by 6 bases and J by 0 bases, with 19 bases between them. This CDR3 is CAIRGGTPGSSTDTQYF. CDR3 coding DNA: TGTGCCATCAGGGGAGGGACACCAGGTTCTAGCACAGATACGCAGTATTTT.

Here the CDR3 DNA reads TGTGCCAGCAGTTACGGGGGGAACTATGGCTACACCTTC. Amino acid sequence: CASSYGGNYGYTF. The chain combines TRBV6-6 with TRBJ1-2; weak D call: TRBD1 (5 bases). V was shortened by 2 bases and J by 2 bases, with 6 bases between the two germline ends. Germline V gene data show CDR1 as MNHNY and CDR2 as SVGAGI (reference sequence). The length of the CDR3 is 13 residues.

The chain links TRBV18 to TRBJ1-1; perhaps TRBD1 as D (6 bases). V was shortened by 2 bases and J by 0 bases, with 10 bases between the two germline ends. Germline V gene sequence: CDR1 KGHSH, CDR2 LQKENI. This CDR3 has 15 amino acids. The CDR3 region has the DNA TGTGCCAGCTCACCAGGGGGGGCGATGAACACTGAAGCTTTCTTT. It specifies CASSPGGAMNTEAFF.

This chain joins TRBV14 and TRBJ1-3; weak D call: TRBD1 (6 bases). The germline V and J ends were trimmed by 1 base and 2 bases, with 15 bases remaining between them. The germline V gene encodes CDR1 SGHDN and CDR2 FVKESK. This CDR3 has 17 amino acids. The CDR3 reads CASSQGGRRRTGNTIYF. The CDR3 DNA is TGTGCCAGCAGCCAAGGGGGGCGGAGAAGGACTGGAAACACCATATATTTT.

V is TRBV11-2 and J is TRBJ2-6; D is unclear. The CDR3 is made up of 17 amino acids. V was shortened by 2 bases and J by 2 bases, with 13 bases between the two germline ends. CDR1 SGHAT and CDR2 FQNNGV come from the germline V gene. CDR3 in DNA: TGTGCCAGCAGCTTATTGGGCAGCCGAACTGGGGCCAACGTCCTGACTTTC. Translation: CASSLLGSRTGANVLTF.

The CDR3 coding sequence is TGTGCCAGCACTAGCGGGACCTACACCGGGGAGCTGTTTTTT. It yields the protein CASTSGTYTGELFF. This chain uses TRBV2 with TRBJ2-2; 9 bases line up with TRBD2. The CDR3 extends over 14 amino acids. Germline CDR1 and CDR2: SNHLY and FYNNEI. Trimming took 7 bases from V and 3 from J; bases not matched to a gene: 3.

V is TRBV3-1 (or the pseudogene TRBV3-2) and J is TRBJ2-7; D call uncertain. Trimming shortened V by 1 base and J by 5 bases, and 18 bases separated the two germline ends. The CDR3 sequence is 16 residues long. The germline V gene has CDR1 LGHDT and CDR2 YNNKEL (reference sequence). The CDR3 sequence is CASSQVSLVNVNEQYF. In DNA form, the CDR3 reads TGTGCCAGCAGCCAAGTAAGCCTAGTTAACGTGAACGAGCAGTACTTC.

The J gene is TRBJ2-5, the V gene TRBV12-3 or TRBV12-4; TRBD1 matches at 9 bases. The CDR3 is 13 amino acids. V shed 3 bases, J shed 7 bases, and the junction held 3 bases outside the gene matches. The CDR3 region has the DNA TGTGCCAGCAGTTTGGGACAGGGTGGGACCCAGTACTTC. This sequence encodes CASSLGQGGTQYF.

V usage is TRBV5-8 and J usage is TRBJ2-4; 8 bases fit TRBD1. CDR3 length: 17 amino acids. Trimming removed 5 bases from V and 0 bases from J; junction bases left unmatched: 10. Germline V gene lookup returns CDR1 SGHTS and CDR2 YDEGEE. CDR3 in DNA: TGTGCCAGCAGTTCGGGACAGGAAACATTAGCCAAAAACATTCAGTACTTC. Encoded protein: CASSSGQETLAKNIQYF. The full variable domain, in which reference TRBV5-8 and TRBJ2-4 provide the parts outside the CDR3, is EAGVTQSPTHLIKTRGQQATLRCSPISGHTSVYWYQQALGLGLQFLLWYDEGEERNRGNFPPRFSGRQFPNYSSELNVNALELEDSALYLCASSSGQETLAKNIQYFGAGTRLSVL.

The chain is built from TRBV27 and TRBJ1-2; D is perhaps TRBD1 (6 bases). Trimming pared 4 bases from V and 5 bases from J, leaving 20 bases between. Germline values: CDR1 MNHEY, CDR2 SMNVEV (reference sequence). The CDR3 totals 16 residues. The CDR3, as DNA: TGTGCCAGCAGTTCTGGCTCCGGGACAAATCTATATGGCTACACCTTC. Residues: CASSSGSGTNLYGYTF.

The chain couples TRBV19 to TRBJ2-2; weak D call: TRBD1 (5 bases). The CDR3 runs to 14 residues. Trimming removed 8 bases from V and 7 bases from J, with 17 bases in between. In germline, CDR1 is LNHDA, CDR2 SQIVND (reference sequence). CDR3 nucleotides: TGTGCCAGTGGAACAATCTGGCAGGGCGGGGAGCTGTTTTTT. Translation: CASGTIWQGGELFF.

The chain uses TRBV27 and TRBJ1-1; D is ambiguous. Trimming took off 6 bases at V and 5 bases at J, with 13 bases between the two ends. The germline gives CDR1 MNHEY, CDR2 SMNVEV (reference sequence). This CDR3 has 13 amino acids. Here the CDR3 DNA reads TGTGCCAGCAGGATGGCACGGGGAACTGAAGCTTTCTTT. This sequence encodes CASRMARGTEAFF.

The J gene is TRBJ1-1, the V gene TRBV7-2; D unresolved. V was shortened by 0 bases and J by 2 bases, with 10 bases between the two germline ends. The germline V gene has CDR1 SGHTA and CDR2 FQGNSA. The CDR3 totals 15 residues. CDR3 amino acids: CASSLASTANTEAFF. The CDR3 DNA reads as TGTGCCAGCAGCTTAGCATCCACAGCCAACACTGAAGCTTTCTTT.

The chain recombines TRBV7-9 with TRBJ2-6; TRBD1 matches at 7 bases. Germline-derived CDR1 and CDR2 are SEHNR and FQNEAQ (reference sequence). J was trimmed by 0 bases and V by 3 bases; bases with no gene match: 8. The length of the CDR3 is 18 residues. The CDR3 is CASSFDRATASGANVLTF. CDR3 sequence (DNA): TGTGCCAGCAGCTTTGACAGGGCTACTGCCTCTGGGGCCAACGTCCTGACTTTC.

The chain links TRBV5-4 to TRBJ2-4; 10 positions match TRBD2. Germline V CDR1 and CDR2: SGHNT, YYREEE (reference sequence). V was clipped by 10 bases and J by 12 bases; unmatched bases: 19. There are 15 residues in the CDR3. The CDR3 loop is CASNGDWEREGDQYF. The CDR3 nucleotides read TGTGCCTCCAACGGGGACTGGGAGCGGGAGGGCGATCAGTACTTC.

This chain connects TRBV18 to TRBJ2-7; possibly TRBD2 for D (6 bases). There are 15 residues in the CDR3. CDR1 and CDR2 (germline): KGHSH, LQKENI. Trimming removed 0 bases at V and 0 bases at J, with 9 bases between. The CDR3 protein is CASSPPEGSSYEQYF. For the CDR3, the DNA is TGTGCCAGCTCACCACCGGAGGGAAGCTCCTACGAGCAGTACTTC.

CDR3 residues: CASSYSGARPDTQYF. CDR3 bases: TGTGCCAGCAGCTATAGCGGGGCCCGCCCAGATACGCAGTATTTT. The rearrangement joins TRBV7-3 to TRBJ2-3; 8 bases line up with TRBD2. J gave up 4 bases and V 4 bases, and 7 bases lay outside the gene matches. The CDR3 covers 15 residues. The germline CDR1 and CDR2 sequences are SGHTA and FQGTGA.

This chain links TRBV11-3 with TRBJ2-3, with TRBD2 matching 7 bases. Trimming took 1 base from V and 4 from J; bases not matched to a gene: 5. The germline gives CDR1 SGHNT, CDR2 YENEEA. The CDR3 sequence is 15 residues long. Written as DNA, the CDR3 is TGTGCCAGCAGCTTAGGGAATAGCGGGTCAGATACGCAGTATTTT. It yields the protein CASSLGNSGSDTQYF.

This sequence joins TRBV7-2 and TRBJ1-2; D gene unclear. The germline V and J ends were trimmed by 5 bases and 1 base, with 17 bases remaining between them. CDR3 length equals 16 residues. Germline V lookup: CDR1 SGHTA, CDR2 FQGNSA. The CDR3 DNA follows: TGTGCCAGCAGCCCGGGAAGGCAGGACCATAACTATGGCTACACCTTC. Protein sequence: CASSPGRQDHNYGYTF.